The entry below describes one T cell receptor beta chain. Its cognate antigen is unknown. A read error may produce the germline difference seen at one junction end. This sample was included in a study of blood T cells in healthy people across ages. Germline V lookup: CDR1 SGHAT, CDR2 FQDESV (reference sequence). The CDR3 has 16 residues. The study, taken as a whole, reports: As age increased, TCR beta diversity per million T cells fell in a roughly linear fashion.

A second roughly 6 to 11 cycle PCR used barcoded and J-beta primers. TCRdb reanalysed the 5' RACE reads using MiXCR and keeps one entry per CDR3 protein. The sample contains approximately 1,000,000 distinct CDR3 sequences, around two fifths of which appear only once. The receptor comes from a man younger than 35 in good health. The chain recombines TRBV11-1 with TRBJ2-1; D unresolved. The sample was blood. Here the CDR3 reads CTSSLGAESSYNEQFF. The CDR3, as DNA: TGTACCAGCAGCTTAGGCGCCGAAAGCTCCTACAATGAGCAGTTCTTC.